Presented here are 4 T cell receptor beta chains from one specimen sequenced in a study of vaccination and CD4 T cells after COVID-19. Oncomine TCR Beta short-read sequencing was applied to DNA from cultured CD4+ T cells. A single record per CDR3 protein comes from TCRdb applying MiXCR to the PCR reads. The table records some 16,000 distinct CDR3 sequences, about 45% of them present only once. The antigens of these receptors remain unknown. Treatment meaning: roughly 10-day PBMC culture with coronavirus spike peptide pools or control peptides (ViraFEST assay). The input for sequencing was CD4+ T cells from blood, cultured in vitro, taken after SARS-CoV-2 vaccination. The receptors shown here come from a human donor who had recovered from COVID-19.

This clonotype turned up a few times. The rearrangement uses TRBV6-1 and TRBJ2-2; D perhaps matches TRBD1 (5 bases). V was pared by 2 bases and J by 4 bases, with 17 bases between. The CDR3 totals 17 residues. Germline CDR1 is MNHNS and CDR2 is SASEGT. This chain's CDR3 is CASSEYFPGHGTGELFF. In nucleotides, the CDR3 is TGTGCCAGCAGTGAATATTTCCCAGGACACGGCACCGGGGAGCTGTTTTTT.

In this sample, this clonotype turned up a few times. The V and J genes are TRBV15 and TRBJ1-6; D possibly corresponds to TRBD1 (5 bases). Germline CDR1 is LNHNV and CDR2 is YYDKDF (reference sequence). CDR3 length: 16 residues. V was pared by 5 bases and J by 8 bases, with 19 bases between. CDR3 in DNA: TGTGCCACCAGCGGCACCCAGGCAGGGTACCATTCACCCCTCCACTTT. Protein product: CATSGTQAGYHSPLHF.

The rearrangement uses TRBV5-6 and TRBJ2-7; TRBD2 aligns across 12 bases. Germline V lookup: CDR1 SGHDT, CDR2 YYEEEE. This CDR3 spans 16 amino acids. Germline trimming cut 6 bases from V and 5 bases from J; bases unmatched to any gene: 12. CDR3 amino acids: CASTIGGLAGGHEQYF. In nucleotides, the CDR3 is TGTGCCAGCACCATTGGGGGACTAGCGGGTGGCCACGAGCAGTACTTC.

This chain connects TRBV20-1 to TRBJ1-2; tentatively, D is TRBD1 (5 bases). V lost 3 bases and J lost 4, with 12 bases in between. The germline V gene has CDR1 DFQATT and CDR2 SNEGSKA (reference sequence). This CDR3 has 13 residues. The chain's CDR3 is CSARGKDTYGYTF. In DNA form, the CDR3 reads TGCAGTGCTAGGGGCAAGGACACCTATGGCTACACCTTC.